Listed below are T cell receptor beta chains from one sample, sequenced in a study of Graves' ophthalmopathy and Graves' hyperthyroidism. One entry per CDR3 protein results from TCRdb running MiXCR on the multiplex PCR reads. Seen here are 500,000 to 800,000 distinct CDR3 sequences, about 41% observed once, and the top ten hold more than 3%. Sequencing input: peripheral blood. The origin of the receptors is an adult man with Graves' ophthalmopathy. Both conserved end residues are part of each CDR3. The D gene is left open where the match is weak. For some rows the clone size is stated as once, few or many, or as a class when expanded; others skip it.

v_call	j_call	d_call	clone_size	cdr3_nt	cdr3_aa
TRBV30	TRBJ2-7	TRBD2	.	TGTGCCTGGAAGAGGTTAGCGGGAGGGCCGAGCTCCTACGAGCAGTACTTC	CAWKRLAGGPSSYEQYF
TRBV5-4	TRBJ1-1	.	.	TGTGCCAGCAACCCCCGAGGGGGATTGAACACTGAAGCTTTCTTT	CASNPRGGLNTEAFF
TRBV12-3/TRBV12-4	TRBJ1-2	TRBD1	few	TGTGCCAGCGAAATAACCCGGGGACAGAACTATGGCTACACCTTC	CASEITRGQNYGYTF
TRBV7-9	TRBJ2-2	TRBD2	many	TGTGCCAGCCGCGGACTAGCGGACGGGGAGCTGTTTTTT	CASRGLADGELFF
TRBV19	TRBJ1-6	TRBD1	.	TGTGCCAGTAGTGGGACAGGGACAGGCCACTTT	CASSGTGTGHF
TRBV10-3	TRBJ2-5	TRBD1	once	TGTGCCATCAGTCCCGGGAGGGGACAGGGGGCTCGTGAGACCCAGTACTTC	CAISPGRGQGARETQYF
TRBV4-3	TRBJ1-6	.	few	TGCGCCAGCAGCCAAGTTTATAGGGAGGATTCACCCCTCCACTTT	CASSQVYREDSPLHF
TRBV4-1	TRBJ1-5	.	.	TGCGCCAGCAGCCCAGGAAGAGGGGGTATGAAGCCCCAGCATTTT	CASSPGRGGMKPQHF
TRBV7-9	TRBJ1-3	TRBD1	.	TGTGCCAGCAGCCGAACAGGGGCTTATGGAAACACCATATATTTT	CASSRTGAYGNTIYF
TRBV2	TRBJ1-6	.	.	TGTGCCAGCAGTGAAGGTCTGGGTTCACCCCTCCACTTT	CASSEGLGSPLHF
TRBV20-1	TRBJ2-5	TRBD2	.	TGCAGTGCTAAGAGCGGGGGGGCGAGAGAGACCCAGTACTTC	CSAKSGGARETQYF
TRBV29-1	TRBJ2-6	.	.	TGCAGCGTTCGAGACGCAGGGAACTATGGGGCCAACGTCCTGACTTTC	CSVRDAGNYGANVLTF
TRBV5-6	TRBJ1-5	TRBD1	.	TGTGCCAGCACCAGGCAGGCAGGGGGCGCTGGTCAGCCCCAGCATTTT	CASTRQAGGAGQPQHF
TRBV6-2/TRBV6-3	TRBJ2-7	.	few	TGTGCCAGCAGTCAGTGGACAGACTCCTACGAGCAGTACTTC	CASSQWTDSYEQYF